This T cell receptor beta chain comes out of a study of CD4+ T cells in melanoma. As concerns this clone: Its antigen is not identified.

CDR1 SGDLS and CDR2 YYNGEE come from the germline V gene. V gave up 4 bases and J gave up 3 bases; unmatched junction bases: 5. The CDR3 runs 14 residues. Profiling relied on immunoSEQ multiplex PCR, and the TCRdb table lists in-frame clones only, not all of them. This sample carries roughly 3,700 clones, approximately 73% of them seen once, and the ten largest clones take about 10%. Points from the study as a whole: Reportedly, melanoma neoantigen-specific CD4+ T cells showed varied differentiation states.

The source of this sequence is a human donor with melanoma. The chain employs TRBV9 and TRBJ2-7, with 9 bases aligning to TRBD1. Sequencing input: tumor tissue. CDR3 amino acids: CASSPGTGSYEQYF. DNA of the CDR3: TGTGCCAGCAGCCCCGGGACAGGGAGCTACGAGCAGTACTTC.